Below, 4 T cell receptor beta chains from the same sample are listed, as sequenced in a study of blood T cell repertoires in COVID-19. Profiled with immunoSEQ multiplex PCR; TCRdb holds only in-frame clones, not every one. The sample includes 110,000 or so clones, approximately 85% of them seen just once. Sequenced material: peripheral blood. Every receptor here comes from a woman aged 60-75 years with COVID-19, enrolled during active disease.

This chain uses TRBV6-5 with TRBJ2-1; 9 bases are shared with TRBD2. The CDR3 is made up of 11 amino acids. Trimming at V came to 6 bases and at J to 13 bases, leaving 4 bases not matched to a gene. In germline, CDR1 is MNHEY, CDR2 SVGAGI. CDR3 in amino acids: CASSDSGRQFF. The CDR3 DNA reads TGTGCCAGCAGCGATAGCGGGAGACAGTTCTTC.

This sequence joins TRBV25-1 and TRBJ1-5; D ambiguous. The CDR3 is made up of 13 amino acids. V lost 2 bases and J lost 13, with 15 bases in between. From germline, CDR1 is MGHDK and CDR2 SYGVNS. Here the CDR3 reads CASSEAGAPGQHF. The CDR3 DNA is TGTGCCAGCAGTGAAGCGGGCGCCCCGGGGCAGCATTTT.

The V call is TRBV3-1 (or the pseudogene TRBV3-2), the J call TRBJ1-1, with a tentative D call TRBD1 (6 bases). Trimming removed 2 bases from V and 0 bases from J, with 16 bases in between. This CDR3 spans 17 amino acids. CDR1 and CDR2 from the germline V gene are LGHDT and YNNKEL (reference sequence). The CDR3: CASSQLGTPLMNTEAFF. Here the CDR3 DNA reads TGTGCCAGCAGCCAATTAGGGACACCCTTAATGAACACTGAAGCTTTCTTT.

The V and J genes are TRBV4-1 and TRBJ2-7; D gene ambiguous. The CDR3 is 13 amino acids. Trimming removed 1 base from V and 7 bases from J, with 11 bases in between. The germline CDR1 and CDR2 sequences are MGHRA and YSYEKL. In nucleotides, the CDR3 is TGCGCCAGCAGCCAAGTAACGCTAGAGGAGCAGTACTTC. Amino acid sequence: CASSQVTLEEQYF.